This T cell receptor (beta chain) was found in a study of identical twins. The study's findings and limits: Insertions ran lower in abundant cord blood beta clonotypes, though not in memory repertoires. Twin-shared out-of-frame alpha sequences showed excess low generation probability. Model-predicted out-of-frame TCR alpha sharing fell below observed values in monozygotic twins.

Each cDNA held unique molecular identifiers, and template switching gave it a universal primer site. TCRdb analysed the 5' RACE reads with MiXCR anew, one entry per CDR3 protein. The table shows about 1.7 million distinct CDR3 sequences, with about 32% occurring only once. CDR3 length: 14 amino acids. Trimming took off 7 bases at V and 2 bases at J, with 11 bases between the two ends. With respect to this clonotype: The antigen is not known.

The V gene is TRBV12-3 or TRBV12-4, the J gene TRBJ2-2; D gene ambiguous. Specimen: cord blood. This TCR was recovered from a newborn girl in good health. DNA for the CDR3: TGTGCCAGCACTCAGGTGATAAACACCGGGGAGCTGTTTTTT. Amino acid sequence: CASTQVINTGELFF.